The 27 T cell receptor beta chains in this list originate from one sample, sequenced in a study of blood T cell repertoires in COVID-19. Assay used: immunoSEQ multiplex PCR; TCRdb lists only in-frame clones, some missing. The sample consists of about 480,000 clones, nearly 90% of them appearing once. Sequencing was done on a sample of PBMCs or T cells enriched from blood (not recorded which). The receptors were gathered from a woman aged 18-29 years with acute COVID-19.

For this clone: The sample has other DNA sequences that encode this CDR3 too. V is TRBV13 and J is TRBJ2-1, with 9 bases that match TRBD2. With V trimmed by 2 bases and J by 7 bases, 3 bases remained unmatched. The CDR3 covers 14 residues. Germline CDR1 is PRHDT and CDR2 is FYEKMQ (reference sequence). In DNA, the CDR3 is TGTGCCAGCAGCTTACTCGGACTAGCGAATGAGCAGTTCTTC. This sequence encodes CASSLLGLANEQFF.

This clone was detected only once. V and J are TRBV11-3 and TRBJ2-2, with D perhaps TRBD1 (6 bases). Trimming removed 5 bases from V and 4 bases from J, with 20 bases in between. Germline CDR1 SGHNT, CDR2 YENEEA. The CDR3 totals 17 residues. In nucleotides, the CDR3 is TGTGCCAGCAGCCTTACAGGGCCTCCTTTTGGCACCGGGGAGCTGTTTTTT. Translating it yields CASSLTGPPFGTGELFF.

The chain combines TRBV3-1 (or the pseudogene TRBV3-2) with TRBJ2-1; D not resolved. This CDR3 spans 12 amino acids. The V and J ends lost 1 base and 8 bases respectively, with 6 bases between them. The germline V gene encodes CDR1 LGHDT and CDR2 YNNKEL (reference sequence). CDR3 residues: CASSQVPYEQFF. CDR3 nucleotides: TGTGCCAGCAGCCAAGTCCCCTATGAGCAGTTCTTC.

The chain employs TRBV2 and TRBJ1-3, with unresolved D. This CDR3 has 14 residues. CDR1 and CDR2 from the germline V gene are SNHLY and FYNNEI. V dropped 2 bases and J dropped 0 bases, with 5 bases sitting between them. Here the CDR3 reads CASSEWSSGNTIYF. In DNA, the CDR3 is TGTGCCAGCAGTGAATGGAGCTCTGGAAACACCATATATTTT.

J is TRBJ2-7 and V is TRBV28; 8 nucleotides line up with TRBD2. The V gene's germline CDR1 is MDHEN and CDR2 SYDVKM. V shed 2 bases, J shed 4 bases, and the junction held 7 bases outside the gene matches. The CDR3 has 15 amino acids. CDR3 region: CASSLITSGLYEQYF. The DNA for the CDR3 is TGTGCCAGCAGTTTAATAACTAGCGGCTTATACGAGCAGTACTTC.

The chain has TRBV10-2 and TRBJ2-7; no clear D gene. The CDR3 is 13 residues long. Germline V gene sequence: CDR1 WSHSY, CDR2 SAAADI. With 6 bases removed from V and 3 bases from J, the gap between germline ends came to 12 bases. The CDR3 loop is CASSTPPLYEQYF. CDR3 DNA sequence: TGCGCCAGCAGCACACCCCCTCTCTACGAGCAGTACTTC.

This sequence joins TRBV27 and TRBJ2-1; 8 nucleotides align to TRBD1. The CDR3 runs to 19 residues. In germline, CDR1 is MNHEY, CDR2 SMNVEV (reference sequence). Trimming cost V 6 bases and J 1 base; bases outside gene matches: 17. The CDR3 sequence is CASRNRQGKGDLSYNEQFF. The CDR3 bases are TGTGCCAGCAGAAACAGACAGGGGAAGGGGGATTTATCCTACAATGAGCAGTTCTTC.

J is TRBJ2-5 and V is TRBV19; 11 bases match TRBD2. Trimming at V came to 3 bases and at J to 5 bases, leaving 8 bases not matched to a gene. The CDR3 totals 16 residues. Germline values: CDR1 LNHDA, CDR2 SQIVND (reference sequence). The chain's CDR3 is CASSILLLAGEETQYF. The CDR3 DNA sequence: TGTGCCAGTAGTATCCTCCTACTAGCGGGAGAGGAGACCCAGTACTTC.

The J gene is TRBJ2-1, the V gene TRBV7-2; no firm D call. CDR3 size: 13 residues. The ends were cut back, 1 base at V and 6 bases at J, with 7 bases in the middle. Germline CDR1 and CDR2: SGHTA and FQGNSA. CDR3 coding DNA: TGTGCCAGCAGCTTAGTAGCACCCAATGAGCAGTTCTTC. The encoded protein is CASSLVAPNEQFF.

V gene TRBV10-3 combines with J gene TRBJ2-2, with a weak D call TRBD2 (6 bases). Germline V gene sequence: CDR1 ENHRY, CDR2 SYGVKD. V lost 5 bases and J lost 2, with 15 bases in between. The length of the CDR3 is 16 residues. This chain's CDR3 is CAISRGIAANTGELFF. CDR3 bases: TGTGCCATCAGTAGAGGCATAGCGGCTAACACCGGGGAGCTGTTTTTT.

V is TRBV30 and J is TRBJ2-6; TRBD1 aligns across 9 bases. The CDR3 has 17 amino acids. The germline CDR1 and CDR2 sequences are GTSNPN and SVGIG (reference sequence). V lost 5 bases and J lost 0; bases outside the gene matches: 8. The CDR3 coding sequence is TGTGCCTGGGCCGGGACAGGGCCTATCTCTGGGGCCAACGTCCTGACTTTC. Translated, it gives CAWAGTGPISGANVLTF.

The chain recombines TRBV5-5 with TRBJ2-7; 10 bases are a match to TRBD1. This CDR3 comprises 14 residues. Unmatched junction bases numbered 9, after V lost 9 bases and J lost 3 bases. Per germline, CDR1 SGHKS and CDR2 YYEKEE (reference sequence). DNA of the CDR3: TGTGCCAACTCTAGGGGGGACAGGGGCTACGAGCAGTACTTC. This codes for CANSRGDRGYEQYF.

This chain joins TRBV5-4 and TRBJ1-2; possible D gene TRBD1, 5 bases. Trimming removed 3 bases from V and 0 bases from J, with 18 bases in between. This CDR3 region has 17 residues. Per germline, CDR1 SGHNT and CDR2 YYREEE (reference sequence). The DNA of the CDR3 is TGTGCCAGCAGCTCGTTCCCCTCGGACAACACTAACTATGGCTACACCTTC. Amino acid sequence: CASSSFPSDNTNYGYTF.

The chain recombines TRBV6-2 or TRBV6-3 with TRBJ1-5; D might be TRBD1 (6 bases). Germline CDR1 MNHEY, CDR2 SVGEGT. With 0 bases removed from V and 2 bases from J, the gap between germline ends came to 14 bases. The CDR3 runs to 17 residues. This CDR3 is CASSYSTGGPRNQPQHF. The CDR3 DNA is TGTGCCAGCAGTTACTCGACGGGGGGCCCACGCAATCAGCCCCAGCATTTT.

This chain joins TRBV5-4 and TRBJ1-2; 10 positions agree with TRBD1. The trim removed 6 bases at V and 4 bases at J, leaving 18 bases unmatched. Germline values: CDR1 SGHNT, CDR2 YYREEE (reference sequence). The CDR3 runs 18 residues. The CDR3 DNA follows: TGTGCCAGCATCCAAGACGAGACCGGGACAGGGGAGGCCTATGGCTACACCTTC. This translates into CASIQDETGTGEAYGYTF.

The chain carries TRBV20-1 and TRBJ2-7; D possibly corresponds to TRBD2 (7 bases). Germline assignment: CDR1 DFQATT and CDR2 SNEGSKA (reference sequence). Between the trimmed V and J ends, which lost 3 bases and 4 bases, there was a span of 16 bases. This CDR3 contains 14 residues. Here the CDR3 reads CSASRGGGEYEQYF. In DNA, the CDR3 is TGCAGTGCTAGTAGGGGCGGGGGCGAGTACGAGCAGTACTTC.

V usage is TRBV3-1 (or the pseudogene TRBV3-2) and J usage is TRBJ1-1; no clear D gene. Germline V lookup: CDR1 LGHDT, CDR2 YNNKEL (reference sequence). There are 18 residues in the CDR3. V lost 6 bases and J lost 1, with 24 bases in between. The CDR3 DNA follows: TGTGCCAGCAGACCCGCAAGACGTCCCGACTCCCGGAACACTGAAGCTTTCTTT. Its protein product is CASRPARRPDSRNTEAFF.

This clone was seen a few times. J is TRBJ2-3 and V is TRBV9; D is unresolved. With 4 bases removed from V and 0 bases from J, the gap between germline ends came to 9 bases. The CDR3 runs 14 residues. Germline CDR1 reads SGDLS; CDR2 reads YYNGEE. CDR3 protein: CASSSLTSTDTQYF. The CDR3 nucleotides are TGTGCCAGCAGCTCCTTAACTAGCACAGATACGCAGTATTTT.

The chain has TRBV7-8 and TRBJ2-7; D is possibly TRBD2 (7 bases). The CDR3 covers 15 residues. V was trimmed by 1 base and J by 1 base, leaving 11 bases between them. CDR1 is SGHVS, CDR2 FQNEAQ, per germline. The CDR3 loop reads CASSLERGASYEQYF. The CDR3 DNA is TGTGCCAGCAGCTTAGAACGGGGGGCTTCCTACGAGCAGTACTTC.

A note on this clone: This sample also contains other DNA sequences that code for the same CDR3. The chain employs TRBV3-1 (or the pseudogene TRBV3-2) and TRBJ2-7; 7 nucleotides align to TRBD1. CDR3 size: 15 residues. V was pared by 4 bases and J by 2 bases, with 8 bases of the junction left unmatched. Germline assignment: CDR1 LGHDT and CDR2 YNNKEL (reference sequence). CDR3 amino acids: CASSLRRQGPYEQYF. The CDR3 coding sequence is TGTGCCAGCAGCCTACGTAGACAGGGCCCCTACGAGCAGTACTTC.

The CDR3 protein is CAWRAGGSYEQYF. CDR3 bases: TGTGCCTGGAGGGCGGGAGGATCCTACGAGCAGTACTTC. The chain links TRBV30 to TRBJ2-7; 8 bases agree with TRBD2. CDR1 and CDR2 from the germline V gene are GTSNPN and SVGIG (reference sequence). Unmatched junction bases numbered 2, after V lost 3 bases and J lost 1 base. CDR3 length equals 13 residues.

The chain couples TRBV6-1 to TRBJ2-1; 11 bases are a match to TRBD2. The CDR3 has 15 residues. Germline CDR1 and CDR2: MNHNS and SASEGT. V lost 1 base, J lost 6 bases, and 2 bases stayed unmatched. The CDR3 loop is CASSEGLAGGNEQFF. CDR3 coding DNA: TGTGCCAGCAGTGAAGGGCTAGCGGGAGGCAATGAGCAGTTCTTC.

J is TRBJ2-1 and V is TRBV18; TRBD2 matches at 11 bases. J gave up 5 bases and V 1 base, and 25 bases lay outside the gene matches. The CDR3 is made up of 23 amino acids. Per the germline V gene, CDR1 is KGHSH and CDR2 is LQKENI. Here the CDR3 reads CASSPQMQGVTVAGGPSHNEQFF. In DNA form, the CDR3 reads TGTGCCAGCTCACCACAAATGCAGGGGGTGACGGTAGCGGGAGGGCCCTCACACAATGAGCAGTTCTTC.

This clone came up once. The chain employs TRBV29-1 and TRBJ2-3; no clear D gene. CDR1 SQVTM and CDR2 ANQGSEA come from the germline V gene. V was shortened by 4 bases and J by 0 bases, with 11 bases between the two germline ends. The CDR3 loop spans 14 amino acids. The CDR3, as DNA: TGCAGCGTTGTAAGGAGTCTAAGCACAGATACGCAGTATTTT. Protein: CSVVRSLSTDTQYF.

This chain links TRBV30 with TRBJ1-4; TRBD1 matches 10 bases. V was clipped by 2 bases and J by 4 bases; unmatched bases: 1. This CDR3 is built from 14 residues. Germline values: CDR1 GTSNPN, CDR2 SVGIG (reference sequence). The CDR3 sequence is CAWSRTGGNEKLFF. The CDR3 nucleotides read TGTGCCTGGAGTCGGACAGGGGGTAATGAAAAACTGTTTTTT.

J is TRBJ1-2 and V is TRBV27; 7 bases map to TRBD1. The CDR3 runs 13 residues. V shed 5 bases and J 8 bases; nucleotides not matched to a gene: 8. The germline V gene has CDR1 MNHEY and CDR2 SMNVEV (reference sequence). The DNA for the CDR3 is TGTGCCAGCAGTCCCGACAGGGCTCACGGCTACACCTTC. This sequence encodes CASSPDRAHGYTF.

V is TRBV7-9 and J is TRBJ1-6, with D maybe TRBD1 (6 bases). The ends were cut back, 2 bases at V and 9 bases at J, with 14 bases in the middle. There are 15 residues in the CDR3. Germline lookup yields CDR1 SEHNR and CDR2 FQNEAQ (reference sequence). The CDR3 loop is CASSLSTGLASPLHF. In nucleotides, the CDR3 is TGTGCCAGCAGCTTAAGTACAGGGCTGGCTTCACCCCTCCACTTT.